This T cell receptor beta chain was sequenced for a study of T cell changes during pregnancy in multiple sclerosis. This CDR3 contains 15 residues. CDR1 is LNHDA, CDR2 SQIVND, per germline (reference sequence). V lost 1 base, J lost 7 bases, and 13 bases lay in between. Profiling relied on immunoSEQ multiplex PCR, and the TCRdb table lists in-frame clones only, not all of them. The sample has approximately 41,000 clones; around 90% are singletons. Sequenced material: CD4+ T cells from peripheral blood mononuclear cells, taken in the second trimester of pregnancy. The chain recombines TRBV19 with TRBJ2-2; possible D gene TRBD2, 6 bases. This sequence was found in a female donor with multiple sclerosis, enrolled in a pregnancy study. CDR3 sequence: CASSIAGDIGGELFF. DNA for the CDR3: TGTGCCAGTAGTATAGCGGGAGATATTGGCGGGGAGCTGTTTTTT.